The source of this T cell receptor beta chain is a study of B cell selection in AIRE deficiency. This CDR3 has 14 amino acids. Germline values: CDR1 SGHAT, CDR2 FQNNGV. The ends were cut back, 5 bases at V and 12 bases at J, with 19 bases in the middle. Regulatory T cells were sorted as CD4+CD25hiCD127low/negative cells. Some clones are missing from TCRdb's copy, which holds only in-frame ones; the method was immunoSEQ multiplex PCR. In the table there are around 14,000 clones, roughly 91% of which are singletons. V gene TRBV11-2 combines with J gene TRBJ1-4, with a possible D match to TRBD1 (5 bases). The clonotype originates from a human donor with AIRE deficiency. Material for sequencing was Tregs sorted from PBMCs. Here the CDR3 reads CASSRRFGAAQLFF. CDR3 bases: TGTGCCAGCAGCAGAAGATTCGGGGCGGCCCAACTGTTTTTT.